This TCR beta chain was recovered during a study of blood T cell repertoires in COVID-19. The CDR3 is 14 residues long. Germline lookup yields CDR1 MGHRA and CDR2 YSYEKL. V lost 6 bases to trimming and J lost 1 base, with 12 bases between them. Produced via immunoSEQ multiplex PCR; TCRdb's table is partial and in-frame only. The data show over 50,000 clones, with 80% to 90% seen just once and around 2.5% held by the top ten. This clone has more than one count but fewer than ten. The chain has TRBV4-1 and TRBJ1-1; D is unclear. The receptor's source is a man aged 50 to 60 with acute or convalescent COVID-19. The specimen was peripheral blood. The CDR3 DNA reads TGCGCCAGCAGGACAACGGGATGGAACACTGAAGCTTTCTTT. Amino acid sequence: CASRTTGWNTEAFF.